Listed below are T cell receptor beta chains from one sample, sequenced in a study of identical twins. TCRdb reanalysed the 5' RACE reads using MiXCR and keeps one entry per CDR3 protein. The table lists hundreds of thousands of distinct CDR3 sequences, roughly 12% of them singletons. Separately, the same data were catalogued under a study of yellow fever vaccine responses in identical twins.

Sequencing input: PBMCs. Receptors originate from a woman under 30 in good health. The CDR3 runs from the conserved cysteine through the conserved F or W. Each record gives: V gene, CDR3 protein.

>TRBV7-9
CASSPPRHGTDTQYF
>TRBV7-3
CASSQGLASQETQYF
>TRBV6-4
CASSRGPSTDTQYF
>TRBV4-2
CASSQDSGTRKDTQYF
>TRBV7-8
CASSASPKGFMNTEAFF
>TRBV12-3/TRBV12-4
CASSLSSWGTDTQYF
>TRBV12-3/TRBV12-4
CASSPERGNTDTQYF
>TRBV4-1
CASSQDQGIVTQYF
>TRBV10-3
CAISTKSGETQFF
>TRBV7-9
CASSRDLGANVLTF
>TRBV2
CASSAQTGGNSPLHF
>TRBV6-1
CASSKTGTGGSNEQYF
>TRBV20-1
CSAKLAGGPYNEQFF
>TRBV20-1
CSGAGGPHEQFF
>TRBV6-1
CASSEGVDRDPYNEQFF
>TRBV20-1
CSVSGDGSYNEQFF
>TRBV9
CASSPPSGRSGYNEQFF
>TRBV9
CASSPTWRGSYEQYF
>TRBV7-2
CASSFWTSGLGTDTQYF
>TRBV7-9
CASSEQGSRETQYF
>TRBV4-1
CASSQGGLAVASYNEQFF
>TRBV27
CASSFGGYGEKLFF
>TRBV5-1
CASSAPDLAQYF
>TRBV5-1
CASKKGGISPEAFF
>TRBV20-1
CSAKGTSGGASLETQYF
>TRBV12-3/TRBV12-4
CASSATASGKTQYF
>TRBV15
CATSRGKKLASTDTQYF